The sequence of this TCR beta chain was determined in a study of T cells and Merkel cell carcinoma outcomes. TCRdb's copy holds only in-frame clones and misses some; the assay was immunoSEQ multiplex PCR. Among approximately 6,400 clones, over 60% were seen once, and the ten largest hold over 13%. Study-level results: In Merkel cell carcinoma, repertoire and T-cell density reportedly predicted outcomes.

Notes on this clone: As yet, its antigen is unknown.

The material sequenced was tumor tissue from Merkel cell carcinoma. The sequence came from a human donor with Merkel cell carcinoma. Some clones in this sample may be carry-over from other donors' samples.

This chain's CDR3 is CASSRRDSDSNTQFF. The CDR3 coding sequence is TGTGCCAGCAGCAGGCGGGACAGTGACTCCAACACGCAGTTCTTC. The V call is TRBV7-2, the J call TRBJ2-1; perhaps TRBD1 as D (7 bases). Germline values: CDR1 SGHTA, CDR2 FQGNSA. V was cut by 5 bases and J by 12 bases, with 23 bases left in between. The CDR3 is 15 amino acids.